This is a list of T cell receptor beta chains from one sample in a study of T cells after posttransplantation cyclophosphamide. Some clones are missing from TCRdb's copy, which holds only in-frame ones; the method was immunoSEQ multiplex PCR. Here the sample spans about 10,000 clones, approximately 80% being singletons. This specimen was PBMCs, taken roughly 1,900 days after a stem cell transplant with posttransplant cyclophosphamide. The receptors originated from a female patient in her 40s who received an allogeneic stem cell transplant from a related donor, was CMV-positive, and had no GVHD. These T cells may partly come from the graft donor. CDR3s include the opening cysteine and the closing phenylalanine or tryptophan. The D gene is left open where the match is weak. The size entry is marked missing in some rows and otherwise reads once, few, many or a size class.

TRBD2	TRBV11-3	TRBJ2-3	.	TGTGCCAGCAGCTTGACTAGCGGGGGCCCAGATACGCAGTATTTT	CASSLTSGGPDTQYF
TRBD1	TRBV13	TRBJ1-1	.	TGTGCCAGCAGTGGGACAGGGGAGATGAACACTGAAGCTTTCTTT	CASSGTGEMNTEAFF
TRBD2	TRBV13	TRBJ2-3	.	TGTGCCAGCAGCTGGAGCGGGGGGGCGAGAGATACGCAGTATTTT	CASSWSGGARDTQYF
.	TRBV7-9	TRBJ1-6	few	TGTGCCAGCAGCTTACTATGGGAGGGTTCACCCCTCCACTTT	CASSLLWEGSPLHF
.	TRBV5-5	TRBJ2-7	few	TGTGCCAGCAGCTTGGGAGGGATCGACTACGAGCAGTACTTC	CASSLGGIDYEQYF
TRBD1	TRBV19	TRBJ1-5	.	TGTGCCAGTAGTAGTGACAGGGTCGCGCCCCAGCATTTT	CASSSDRVAPQHF
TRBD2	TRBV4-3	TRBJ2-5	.	TGCGCCAGCAGCCAAGACGGCGGGGGGGCCGAGACCCAGTACTTC	CASSQDGGGAETQYF
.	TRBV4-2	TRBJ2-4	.	TGTGCCAGCAGCCAAGTAGGCCAGGGGAAAAACATTCAGTACTTC	CASSQVGQGKNIQYF
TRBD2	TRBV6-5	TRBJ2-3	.	TGTGCCAGCTCCTTAGCGGGGGGCAGCACAGATACGCAGTATTTT	CASSLAGGSTDTQYF
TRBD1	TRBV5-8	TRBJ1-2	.	TGTGCCAGCAGCTCCGGACAGGGCCTGGCCTCTGGCTACACCTTC	CASSSGQGLASGYTF